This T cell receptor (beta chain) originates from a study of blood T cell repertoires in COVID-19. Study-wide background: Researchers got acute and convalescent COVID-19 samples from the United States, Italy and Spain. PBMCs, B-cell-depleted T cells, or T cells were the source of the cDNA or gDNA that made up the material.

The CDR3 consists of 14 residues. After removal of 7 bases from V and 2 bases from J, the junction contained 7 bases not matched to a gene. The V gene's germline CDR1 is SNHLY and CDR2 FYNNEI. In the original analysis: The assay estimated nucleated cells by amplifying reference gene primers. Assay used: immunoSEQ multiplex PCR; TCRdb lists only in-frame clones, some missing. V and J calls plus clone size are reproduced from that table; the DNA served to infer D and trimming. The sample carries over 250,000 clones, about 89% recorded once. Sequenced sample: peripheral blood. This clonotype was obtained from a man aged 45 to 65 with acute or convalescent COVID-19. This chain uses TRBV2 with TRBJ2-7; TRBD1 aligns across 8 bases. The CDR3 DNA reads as TGTGCCAGCATGGCCTGGACAGGGCCCTACGAGCAGTACTTC. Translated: CASMAWTGPYEQYF.